A selection of T cell receptor beta chains follows, all from one sample in a study of OX40 agonist ivuxolimab in advanced cancers. Using immunoSEQ multiplex PCR, the repertoire was profiled, and TCRdb retains in-frame clones only, with some absent. The sample records about 95,000 clones, around 90% being singletons. The sequencing here drew on CD4+ or CD8+ T cells sorted from blood, taken in a trial of the OX40 agonist ivuxolimab. These receptors originate from an adult with an advanced solid tumor such as melanoma, head and neck, liver or kidney cancer. Each CDR3 is given with its conserved first and last residue. Fields, in order: D gene, CDR3 length, J gene, V gene, clone size, CDR3 DNA, CDR3 protein. D genes are given only for firm matches. Rows may omit the clone size; those that give it use once, few, many or a size class.

>-|11|TRBJ2-3|TRBV2|-
TGTGCCAGCTTCCGCACAGATACGCAGTATTTT
CASFRTDTQYF
>-|16|TRBJ2-7|TRBV10-3|-
TGTGCCATCAGTGAGAGTGCAGCGGTGCTTCCCTACGAGCAGTACTTC
CAISESAAVLPYEQYF
>-|18|TRBJ1-6|TRBV27|-
TGTGCCAGCAGTTCCCTGGGGGGGACTAGCTCCTATAATTCACCCCTCCACTTT
CASSSLGGTSSYNSPLHF
>-|15|TRBJ2-3|TRBV5-1|-
TGCGCCAGCAGCTTCGGGGCAGGCCACACAGATACGCAGTATTTT
CASSFGAGHTDTQYF
>TRBD1|15|TRBJ2-5|TRBV5-1|-
TGCGCCAGCAGCTTTGGGACAGGGGGCGATGAGACCCAGTACTTC
CASSFGTGGDETQYF
>-|13|TRBJ2-7|TRBV6-5|-
TGTGCCAGCAGTTCGACAGTCTCCTACGAGCAGTACTTC
CASSSTVSYEQYF
>-|15|TRBJ2-1|TRBV5-1|-
TGCGCCAGCAGATATCTAGGGACATCCTACAATGAGCAGTTCTTC
CASRYLGTSYNEQFF
>-|15|TRBJ2-3|TRBV11-3|-
TGTGCCAGCAGCTTAAGTGGCAGTAGCACAGATACGCAGTATTTT
CASSLSGSSTDTQYF
>-|17|TRBJ1-5|TRBV19|-
TGTGCCAGTAGTATAGATCTAAACATTGCGCCCTCGGGGCCCCAGCATTTT
CASSIDLNIAPSGPQHF
>-|12|TRBJ1-2|TRBV30|-
TGTGCCTGGAGCATGGGAAACTATGGCTACACCTTC
CAWSMGNYGYTF
>-|15|TRBJ1-4|TRBV29-1|-
TGCAGCGTTGGACCCTCTGGTGTGGGGTATGAAAAACTGTTTTTT
CSVGPSGVGYEKLFF
>-|12|TRBJ2-3|TRBV25-1|-
TGTGCCAGCAAGTCCGGTTCAGATACGCAGTATTTT
CASKSGSDTQYF
>TRBD2|17|TRBJ2-5|TRBV7-6|-
TGTGCCAGCAGCTTAGGGTCAGCTAGCGGGAGTAGGGTGACCCAGTACTTC
CASSLGSASGSRVTQYF
>-|14|TRBJ1-1|TRBV6-5|-
TGTGCCAGCAGTTACAGTCACCAGAACACTGAAGCTTTCTTT
CASSYSHQNTEAFF
>-|16|TRBJ1-4|TRBV4-2|-
TGTGCCAGCAGCCCCGGGACATTCGTTGGGAATGAAAAACTGTTTTTT
CASSPGTFVGNEKLFF
>-|15|TRBJ2-1|TRBV27|-
TGTGCCAGCAGTCCAGGGGGGGGCGCCTACCTGGAGCAGTTCTTC
CASSPGGGAYLEQFF
>-|18|TRBJ2-1|TRBV28|-
TGTGCCAGCAGTTCATTGACCGATACAGGGGGGGTGACGAATGAGCAGTTCTTC
CASSSLTDTGGVTNEQFF
>-|14|TRBJ1-1|TRBV29-1|-
TGCAGCACCCGGGAGAGGGGTGTGAACACTGAAGCTTTCTTT
CSTRERGVNTEAFF
>-|17|TRBJ2-1|TRBV4-2|-
TGTGCCAGCAGCCCCTCAGGGAGAGGGAGCTCCTACAATGAGCAGTTCTTC
CASSPSGRGSSYNEQFF
>-|13|TRBJ1-5|TRBV19|-
TGTGCCAGTAATGACAGGAGGGATCAGCCCCAGCATTTT
CASNDRRDQPQHF
>TRBD2|15|TRBJ2-7|TRBV10-3|-
TGTGCCATCAGCGGGGGGGCGGCCCCTCGTGCCGAGCAGTACTTC
CAISGGAAPRAEQYF
>TRBD1|15|TRBJ1-1|TRBV7-8|-
TGTGCCAGCAGCCCAGGACAGGGGGCAGGGACTGAAGCTTTCTTT
CASSPGQGAGTEAFF
>TRBD1|13|TRBJ2-4|TRBV28|-
TGTGCCAGCAGTTCCGCTGACAGGGTCATTCAGTACTTC
CASSSADRVIQYF
>-|15|TRBJ2-1|TRBV9|-
TGTGCCAGCAGCGTAGAGGTAGCGTCTTTCAATGAGCAGTTCTTC
CASSVEVASFNEQFF
>-|17|TRBJ2-6|TRBV2|-
TGTGCCAGCAGTCGCGCAGGGTTGGTCTCTGGGGCCAACGTCCTGACTTTC
CASSRAGLVSGANVLTF
>-|14|TRBJ2-2|TRBV1|-
TGCACCAGCAGCATAACTCGGGAGGCCGGGGAGCTGTTTTTT
CTSSITREAGELFF
>TRBD1|16|TRBJ2-6|TRBV18|-
TGTGCCAGCTCAGGGACAGAAGTCTCTGGGGCCAACGTCCTGACTTTC
CASSGTEVSGANVLTF
>-|16|TRBJ2-7|TRBV10-3|-
TGTGCCATCAGTGGACAGGGAGGCGCAATTTCCTACGAGCAGTACTTC
CAISGQGGAISYEQYF
>TRBD1|15|TRBJ2-5|TRBV6-5|-
TGTGCCAGCAGTTACTCCGGTGGACAGGGGGAGACCCAGTACTTC
CASSYSGGQGETQYF
>TRBD2|17|TRBJ2-3|TRBV18|-
TGTGCCAGCTCACCACCGGGACTAGCGGGAGCAGGGGATACGCAGTATTTT
CASSPPGLAGAGDTQYF
>TRBD2|14|TRBJ2-1|TRBV10-3|once
TGTGCCATCAGTGCAGCAGCGGGATACAATGAGCAGTTCTTC
CAISAAAGYNEQFF
>-|13|TRBJ1-4|TRBV15|few
TGTGCCACCAGCCCCGGAGGTATCGAAAAACTGTTTTTT
CATSPGGIEKLFF
>TRBD2|14|TRBJ2-1|TRBV4-2|-
TGTGCCAGCAGCCCTAGCGGGGGCTACAATGAGCAGTTCTTC
CASSPSGGYNEQFF
>-|14|TRBJ2-1|TRBV28|once
TGTGCCAGCAGTCCCGCGGACGGGTACAATGAGCAGTTCTTC
CASSPADGYNEQFF
>TRBD2|15|TRBJ2-2|TRBV2|-
TGTGCCAGCAGTCGATGGGGACTAAAGACCGGGGAGCTGTTTTTT
CASSRWGLKTGELFF
>-|13|TRBJ1-5|TRBV27|-
TGTGCCAGCAGTTTATCCCCGCGTCAGCCCCAGCATTTT
CASSLSPRQPQHF
>-|15|TRBJ2-7|TRBV6-1|-
TGTGCCAGCAGACACCACAGGGCCCTACTGGACGAGCAGTACTTC
CASRHHRALLDEQYF